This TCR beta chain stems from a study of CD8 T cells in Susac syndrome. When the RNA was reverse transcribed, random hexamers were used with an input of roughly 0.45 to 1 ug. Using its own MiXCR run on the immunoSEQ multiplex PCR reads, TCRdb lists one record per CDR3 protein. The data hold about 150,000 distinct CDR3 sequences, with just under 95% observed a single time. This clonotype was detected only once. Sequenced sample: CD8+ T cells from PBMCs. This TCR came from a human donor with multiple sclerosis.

The CDR3 region is CSVAGRGNEAFF. The CDR3 coding sequence is TGCAGCGTTGCGGGCAGGGGTAACGAAGCTTTCTTT. The chain has TRBV29-1 and TRBJ1-1; D perhaps matches TRBD1 (6 bases). Germline V gene sequence: CDR1 SQVTM, CDR2 ANQGSEA. Deletions cut 4 bases from V and 8 bases from J, with 14 bases between. The CDR3 is 12 residues long.